These T cell receptor beta chains were read from a single sample in a study of cytomegalovirus exposure and HLA in healthy donors. This table comes from immunoSEQ multiplex PCR, and its TCRdb copy is limited to in-frame clones, with some not included. The sample contains under 150,000 clones, about 73% of which appear only once. The sample comprised PBMCs. The receptors shown here come from a human donor in good health. Each CDR3 is given with its conserved first and last residue. The order of the fields is V gene, clone size, J gene, D gene, CDR3 protein, CDR3 DNA. D genes are given only for firm matches. Rows give clone size only sometimes, using once, few, many, or a class for an expanded clone.

v_gene: TRBV4-2
abundance: NA
j_gene: TRBJ1-1
d_gene: NA
CDR3aa: CASSQANRVGDTEAFF
CDR3nt: TGTGCCAGCAGCCAAGCCAACAGGGTCGGGGACACTGAAGCTTTCTTT

v_gene: TRBV6-5
abundance: NA
j_gene: TRBJ2-4
d_gene: TRBD1
CDR3aa: CASREQGANIQYF
CDR3nt: TGTGCCAGCAGGGAACAGGGGGCGAACATTCAGTACTTC

v_gene: TRBV7-6
abundance: NA
j_gene: TRBJ2-7
d_gene: TRBD1
CDR3aa: CASSLNSGTGDAEQYF
CDR3nt: TGTGCCAGCAGCTTAAACTCCGGGACAGGGGACGCCGAGCAGTACTTC

v_gene: TRBV9
abundance: NA
j_gene: TRBJ2-1
d_gene: TRBD2
CDR3aa: CASSSDFGAGGINEQFF
CDR3nt: TGTGCCAGCAGCAGTGACTTTGGGGCGGGGGGGATAAATGAGCAGTTCTTC

v_gene: TRBV5-1
abundance: NA
j_gene: TRBJ2-1
d_gene: TRBD2
CDR3aa: CARILAGGPGEQFF
CDR3nt: TGCGCCAGGATACTAGCGGGGGGGCCGGGGGAGCAGTTCTTC

v_gene: TRBV11-1
abundance: NA
j_gene: TRBJ1-6
d_gene: NA
CDR3aa: CASSLEGRGNSPLHF
CDR3nt: TGTGCCAGCAGCTTAGAGGGAAGGGGGAATTCACCCCTCCACTTT

v_gene: TRBV2
abundance: NA
j_gene: TRBJ1-4
d_gene: NA
CDR3aa: CASGPTTELFF
CDR3nt: TGTGCCAGCGGGCCAACGACGGAACTGTTTTTT

v_gene: TRBV18
abundance: few
j_gene: TRBJ2-7
d_gene: TRBD1
CDR3aa: CASSPFGTASYEQYF
CDR3nt: TGTGCCAGCTCACCCTTCGGGACAGCATCCTACGAGCAGTACTTC

v_gene: TRBV9
abundance: once
j_gene: TRBJ1-1
d_gene: NA
CDR3aa: CASSVHPTNSEAFF
CDR3nt: TGTGCCAGCAGCGTACACCCAACGAACAGTGAAGCTTTCTTT

v_gene: TRBV4-1
abundance: once
j_gene: TRBJ1-2
d_gene: NA
CDR3aa: CASSQGPTDSRDTF
CDR3nt: TGCGCCAGCAGCCAAGGTCCGACAGACAGTCGCGACACCTTC

v_gene: TRBV6-4
abundance: NA
j_gene: TRBJ2-1
d_gene: TRBD2
CDR3aa: CASSLTSGRESEQFF
CDR3nt: TGTGCCAGCAGCTTGACTAGCGGGAGGGAGAGTGAGCAGTTCTTC

v_gene: TRBV19
abundance: NA
j_gene: TRBJ2-3
d_gene: TRBD1
CDR3aa: CASSIPGGESTDTQYF
CDR3nt: TGTGCCAGTAGTATCCCAGGGGGCGAGTCAACGGATACGCAGTATTTT

v_gene: TRBV7-6
abundance: NA
j_gene: TRBJ1-1
d_gene: TRBD1
CDR3aa: CASSTRQGQSNTEAFF
CDR3nt: TGTGCCAGCAGCACCCGACAGGGACAATCGAACACTGAAGCTTTCTTT

v_gene: TRBV28
abundance: NA
j_gene: TRBJ1-3
d_gene: TRBD1
CDR3aa: CASRPGGARGNTIYF
CDR3nt: TGTGCCAGCAGACCAGGGGGAGCCAGGGGAAACACCATATATTTT

v_gene: TRBV7-9
abundance: few
j_gene: TRBJ2-7
d_gene: NA
CDR3aa: CASSRGIYEQYF
CDR3nt: TGTGCCAGCAGCCGGGGGATCTACGAGCAGTACTTC

v_gene: TRBV30
abundance: NA
j_gene: TRBJ2-7
d_gene: NA
CDR3aa: CAWSRGREAVRYEQYF
CDR3nt: TGTGCCTGGAGTCGGGGCAGGGAGGCCGTCCGCTACGAGCAGTACTTC

v_gene: TRBV9
abundance: NA
j_gene: TRBJ2-3
d_gene: TRBD1
CDR3aa: CASSVGTGGLDTQYF
CDR3nt: TGTGCCAGCAGCGTAGGAACAGGGGGCTTGGATACGCAGTATTTT

v_gene: TRBV11-1
abundance: NA
j_gene: TRBJ2-3
d_gene: TRBD2
CDR3aa: CASSNLAGGFTDTQYF
CDR3nt: TGTGCCAGCAGCAACCTAGCGGGAGGCTTCACAGATACGCAGTATTTT

v_gene: TRBV2
abundance: once
j_gene: TRBJ1-4
d_gene: NA
CDR3aa: CASSGEGIPGEKLFF
CDR3nt: TGTGCCAGCAGTGGGGAGGGGATACCTGGCGAAAAACTGTTTTTT

v_gene: TRBV7-2
abundance: NA
j_gene: TRBJ2-7
d_gene: TRBD1
CDR3aa: CASSLGPGQGLYEQYF
CDR3nt: TGTGCCAGCAGCTTGGGTCCGGGACAGGGCCTTTACGAGCAGTACTTC

v_gene: TRBV7-2
abundance: NA
j_gene: TRBJ2-5
d_gene: NA
CDR3aa: CASSEGTRVREQYF
CDR3nt: TGTGCCAGCAGCGAGGGGACAAGAGTGAGGGAGCAGTACTTC

v_gene: TRBV30
abundance: NA
j_gene: TRBJ2-3
d_gene: TRBD2
CDR3aa: CASSLGGTDTQYF
CDR3nt: TGTGCCTCCAGCCTCGGGGGGACAGATACGCAGTATTTT

v_gene: TRBV19
abundance: NA
j_gene: TRBJ2-2
d_gene: TRBD2
CDR3aa: CASRIRGRNTGELFF
CDR3nt: TGTGCCAGTAGGATCCGCGGGAGGAACACCGGGGAGCTGTTTTTT

v_gene: TRBV9
abundance: NA
j_gene: TRBJ1-2
d_gene: TRBD1
CDR3aa: CASSVRTGAPGYTF
CDR3nt: TGTGCCAGCAGCGTAAGGACAGGGGCCCCTGGCTACACCTTC

v_gene: TRBV2
abundance: few
j_gene: TRBJ1-1
d_gene: TRBD1
CDR3aa: CARGHPGQGNTEAFF
CDR3nt: TGTGCCAGAGGTCATCCGGGACAGGGGAACACTGAAGCTTTCTTT

v_gene: TRBV5-5
abundance: once
j_gene: TRBJ2-3
d_gene: TRBD2
CDR3aa: CASSLSATSGAATDTQYF
CDR3nt: TGTGCCAGCAGCTTATCAGCGACTAGCGGGGCGGCAACAGATACGCAGTATTTT

v_gene: TRBV28
abundance: NA
j_gene: TRBJ2-1
d_gene: NA
CDR3aa: CATRGRLYNEQFF
CDR3nt: TGTGCCACCAGAGGGAGACTCTACAATGAGCAGTTCTTC